This TCR beta chain was found in a study of cytomegalovirus exposure and HLA in healthy donors. The study, taken as a whole, reports: Published work reported that the classifier diagnosed cytomegalovirus status with high specificity and sensitivity. The likely origin of a cluster of highly shared sequence variants was a sequencing artifact.

As to this clone: What it recognizes is unknown.

PCR involved 60 Vbeta and 13 Jbeta primers. The data were produced by immunoSEQ multiplex PCR, yet TCRdb's version contains in-frame clones alone and is incomplete. The sample carries around 160,000 clones, about two thirds recorded once. J gave up 0 bases and V 8 bases, and 10 bases lay outside the gene matches. CDR1 and CDR2 from the germline V gene are SNHLY and FYNNEI. The CDR3 is 15 residues long. This receptor was taken from a woman between 18 and 29 years old in good health and CMV-seropositive. V and J are TRBV2 and TRBJ2-7, with 7 bases that match TRBD1. The material sequenced was PBMCs. CDR3 loop: CASQRDRRSSYEQYF. The DNA of the CDR3 is TGTGCCAGCCAGAGGGACAGACGAAGCTCCTACGAGCAGTACTTC.